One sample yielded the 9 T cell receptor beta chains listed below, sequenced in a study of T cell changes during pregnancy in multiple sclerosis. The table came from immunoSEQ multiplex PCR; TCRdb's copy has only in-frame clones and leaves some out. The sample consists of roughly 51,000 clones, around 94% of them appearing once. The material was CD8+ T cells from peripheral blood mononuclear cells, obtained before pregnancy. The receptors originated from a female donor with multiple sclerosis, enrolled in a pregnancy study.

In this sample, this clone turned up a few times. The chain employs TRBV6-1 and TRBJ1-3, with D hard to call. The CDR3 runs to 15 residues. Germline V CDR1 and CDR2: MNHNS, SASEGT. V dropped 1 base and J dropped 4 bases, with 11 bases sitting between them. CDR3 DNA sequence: TGTGCCAGCAGTGAAGGGCAGCCAGGAGGAAACACCATATATTTT. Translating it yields CASSEGQPGGNTIYF.

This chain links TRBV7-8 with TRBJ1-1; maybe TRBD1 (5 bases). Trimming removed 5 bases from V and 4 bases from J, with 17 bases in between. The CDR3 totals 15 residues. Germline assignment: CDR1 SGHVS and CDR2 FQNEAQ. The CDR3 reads CASSAEAGRGTEAFF. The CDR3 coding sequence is TGTGCCAGCAGCGCAGAGGCAGGTAGGGGCACTGAAGCTTTCTTT.

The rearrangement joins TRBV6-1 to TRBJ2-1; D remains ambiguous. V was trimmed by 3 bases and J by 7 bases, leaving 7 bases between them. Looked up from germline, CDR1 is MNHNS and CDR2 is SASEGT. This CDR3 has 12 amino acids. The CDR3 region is CASSEYTNEQFF. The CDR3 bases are TGTGCCAGCAGTGAGTACACAAATGAGCAGTTCTTC.

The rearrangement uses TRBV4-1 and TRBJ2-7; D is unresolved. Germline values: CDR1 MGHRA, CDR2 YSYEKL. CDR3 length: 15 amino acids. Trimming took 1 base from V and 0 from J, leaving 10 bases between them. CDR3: CASSQGAQGSYEQYF. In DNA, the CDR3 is TGCGCCAGCAGCCAAGGGGCGCAAGGCTCCTACGAGCAGTACTTC.

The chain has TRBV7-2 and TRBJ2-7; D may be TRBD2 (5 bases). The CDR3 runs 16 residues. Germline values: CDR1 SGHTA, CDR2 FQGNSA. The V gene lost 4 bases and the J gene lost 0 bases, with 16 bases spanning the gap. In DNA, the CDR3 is TGTGCCAGCAGCTCTATCGGACTTTCAAGCTCCTACGAGCAGTACTTC. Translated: CASSSIGLSSSYEQYF. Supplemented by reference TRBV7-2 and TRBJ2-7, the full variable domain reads GAGVSQSPSNKVTEKGKDVELRCDPISGHTALYWYRQSLGQGLEFLIYFQGNSAPDKSGLPSDRFSAERTGGSVSTLTIQRTQQEDSAVYLCASSSIGLSSSYEQYFGPGTRLTVT.

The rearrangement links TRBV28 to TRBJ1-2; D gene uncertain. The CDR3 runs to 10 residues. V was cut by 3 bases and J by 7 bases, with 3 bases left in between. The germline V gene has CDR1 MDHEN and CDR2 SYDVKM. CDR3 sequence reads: CASSFLGYTF. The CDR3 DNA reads TGTGCCAGCAGTTTCCTTGGCTACACCTTC.

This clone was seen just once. The CDR3 sequence is CASSFQIPDYNNEQFF. As DNA, the CDR3 is TGCGCCAGCAGCTTTCAAATCCCGGACTACAACAATGAGCAGTTCTTC. The chain joins TRBV4-3 to TRBJ2-1; maybe TRBD2 (6 bases). The CDR3 is 16 amino acids. Trimming took off 5 bases at V and 5 bases at J, with 19 bases between the two ends. The germline CDR1 and CDR2 sequences are LGHNA and YSLEER.

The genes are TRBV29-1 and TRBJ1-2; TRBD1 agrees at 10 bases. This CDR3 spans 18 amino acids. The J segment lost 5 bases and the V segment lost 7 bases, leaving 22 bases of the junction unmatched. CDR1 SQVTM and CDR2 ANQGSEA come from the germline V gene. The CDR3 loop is CSALGGGTGATSRYGYTF. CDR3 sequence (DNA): TGCAGCGCCCTTGGGGGGGGGACAGGGGCCACGTCTCGGTATGGCTACACCTTC.

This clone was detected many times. CDR3 DNA: TGCGCCAGCAGCCATGATGTTACGGGACTCGATGGCTACACCTTC. Translation gives CASSHDVTGLDGYTF. The chain employs TRBV4-3 and TRBJ1-2; tentative D call: TRBD1 (5 bases). CDR1 is LGHNA, CDR2 YSLEER, per germline. The V and J ends lost 3 bases and 6 bases respectively, with 17 bases between them. CDR3 length: 15 amino acids.